This TCR beta chain originates from a study of T cell responses to AZD1222 COVID-19 vaccine. Across the study: Pooling of second doses given at about 4 or about 12 weeks was done. Notes on the study in general: Donors were mostly white British, more females; clonal diversity possibly underestimated. Unmutated variant regions reportedly attract nearly half of all spike-specific TCRs. At baseline, just five to seven AZD1222 recipients tested seropositive.

Concerning this clone: Its cognate antigen is unknown.

The method was immunoSEQ multiplex PCR; TCRdb's version includes in-frame clones alone and lacks a portion of them. The sample holds some 120,000 clones, about 89% seen once. The CDR3 has 17 residues. V lost 0 bases, J lost 3 bases, and 16 bases lay in between. Germline V CDR1 and CDR2: SGHKS, YYEKEE (reference sequence). This sequence joins TRBV5-5 and TRBJ1-5; D is uncertain. The clonotype comes from an adult in good health. The starting material was peripheral blood, obtained on day 0 of AZD1222 vaccination. The CDR3: CASSLAVEQDFNQPQHF. In nucleotides, the CDR3 is TGTGCCAGCAGCTTGGCCGTTGAGCAGGATTTCAATCAGCCCCAGCATTTT.